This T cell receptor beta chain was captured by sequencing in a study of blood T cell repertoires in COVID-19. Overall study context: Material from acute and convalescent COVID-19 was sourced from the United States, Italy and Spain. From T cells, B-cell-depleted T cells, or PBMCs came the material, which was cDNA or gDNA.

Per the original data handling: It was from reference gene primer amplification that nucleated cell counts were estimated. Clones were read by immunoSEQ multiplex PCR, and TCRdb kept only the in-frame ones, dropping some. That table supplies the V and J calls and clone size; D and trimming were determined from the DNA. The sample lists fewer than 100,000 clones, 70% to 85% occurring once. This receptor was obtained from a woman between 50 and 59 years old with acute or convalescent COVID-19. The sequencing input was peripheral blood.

CDR3 protein: CASSPKTSGYSYEQYF. The CDR3 DNA sequence: TGTGCCAGCTCACCTAAGACTAGCGGCTACTCCTACGAGCAGTACTTC. The V gene is TRBV18, the J gene TRBJ2-7, with TRBD2 matching 9 bases. The V and J ends lost 3 bases and 0 bases, in that order; junction bases with no gene match: 6. Germline loops: CDR1 KGHSH, CDR2 LQKENI. CDR3 size: 16 residues.